The following is a TCR beta chain sequence with its context. What it binds is not known. A junction end diverges from the germline sequence, so it may reflect a read error. The TCR beta cDNA libraries carried unique molecular identifiers. TCRdb redid the calling of the PCR reads with MiXCR, one entry per CDR3 protein. The table has 450,000 or so distinct CDR3 sequences, less than 45% seen once. The data were taken from a study of post-analysis software for immune sequencing data. Regarding the study as a whole: Higher frequency in patients than in controls was seen for about five TRBV segments, with TRBV5-6, TRBV5-1 and TRBV20-1 among them.

The germline CDR1 and CDR2 sequences are PRHDT and FYEKMQ (reference sequence). The CDR3 totals 13 residues. The TCR was taken from a girl aged 5 to 17 with multiple sclerosis. This chain uses TRBV13 with TRBJ2-7; D gene uncertain. What was sequenced was blood. CDR3 protein: CASSTFSSYGQYF. The CDR3 DNA reads TGTGCCAGCTCTACTTTCAGCTCCTACGGGCAGTACTTC.